The 14 T cell receptor beta chains below come from one sample, sequenced in a study of cytomegalovirus exposure and HLA in healthy donors. The primer mix had 60 Vbeta and 13 Jbeta primers. Produced via immunoSEQ multiplex PCR; TCRdb's table is partial and in-frame only. Of approximately 77,000 clones listed, roughly two thirds are singletons. Material for sequencing was PBMCs. The receptors were sampled from a man in his fifties or sixties in good health and CMV-seropositive.

J is TRBJ2-5 and V is TRBV5-4; tentative D call: TRBD1 (5 bases). Gene TRBJ2-7 matches the end of the DNA better, so the J call may be wrong. The CDR3 is 13 amino acids. Germline V gives CDR1 SGHNT, CDR2 YYREEE (reference sequence). CDR3 DNA sequence: TGTGCCAGCAGCTTCCCAGGGTTCCACGAGCAGTACTTC. Translated, it gives CASSFPGFHEQYF.

This chain uses TRBV5-5 with TRBJ2-7; D uncertain. Trimming shortened V by 1 base and J by 2 bases, and 10 bases separated the two germline ends. Germline V CDR1 and CDR2: SGHKS, YYEKEE (reference sequence). The CDR3 is made up of 14 amino acids. This CDR3 reads CASSLYFEAYEQYF. The CDR3 bases are TGTGCCAGCAGCTTGTATTTTGAGGCCTACGAGCAGTACTTC.

The chain recombines TRBV5-1 with TRBJ2-7; D remains ambiguous. Germline values: CDR1 SGHRS, CDR2 YFSETQ. There are 12 residues in the CDR3. V was pared by 4 bases and J by 6 bases, with 11 bases between. CDR3 nucleotide sequence: TGCGCCAGCAGCCCCAAATCGCGCGAGCAGTACTTC. Translating gives CASSPKSREQYF.

CDR3 loop: CASKVAGGPQQYF. In nucleotides, the CDR3 is TGTGCCAGCAAAGTAGCGGGAGGGCCCCAGCAGTACTTC. The chain has TRBV11-2 and TRBJ2-7; 11 nucleotides align to TRBD2. The ends lost 7 bases at V and 8 bases at J; junction bases unmatched: 7. This CDR3 comprises 13 residues. CDR1 and CDR2 from the germline V gene are SGHAT and FQNNGV.

The rearrangement uses TRBV19 and TRBJ1-2; 7 bases align to TRBD1. The CDR3 contains 16 residues. V trimming: 4 bases; J trimming: 0 bases; junction bases outside the gene matches: 8. The germline gives CDR1 LNHDA, CDR2 SQIVND (reference sequence). The CDR3 is CASSTSGTEANYGYTF. Here the CDR3 DNA reads TGTGCCAGTAGTACTTCCGGGACAGAGGCTAACTATGGCTACACCTTC.

This clone showed up just once. The rearrangement links TRBV7-2 to TRBJ2-5, with TRBD2 matching over 8 bases. The germline CDR1 and CDR2 sequences are SGHTA and FQGNSA. This CDR3 comprises 16 residues. V trimming: 2 bases; J trimming: 5 bases; junction bases outside the gene matches: 10. The CDR3 sequence is CASSLSGGGPRETQYF. The CDR3 DNA sequence: TGTGCCAGCAGCTTAAGTGGCGGGGGGCCTCGGGAGACCCAGTACTTC.

The V gene is TRBV28, the J gene TRBJ2-5; 11 bases align to TRBD2. With V trimmed by 4 bases and J by 0 bases, 7 bases remained unmatched. This CDR3 has 17 residues. Germline values: CDR1 MDHEN, CDR2 SYDVKM. The CDR3 is CASSWLAGGWYQETQYF. For the CDR3, the DNA is TGTGCCAGCAGTTGGCTAGCGGGGGGATGGTACCAAGAGACCCAGTACTTC.

The chain carries TRBV4-2 and TRBJ2-3; 8 bases match TRBD1. The CDR3 is 17 amino acids. The germline V gene encodes CDR1 LGHNA and CDR2 YNFKEQ. V trimming: 1 base; J trimming: 1 base; junction bases outside the gene matches: 7. The CDR3: CASSQALGGQGTDTQYF. DNA for the CDR3: TGTGCCAGCAGCCAAGCTTTGGGGGGACAGGGCACAGATACGCAGTATTTT.

The V gene is TRBV9, the J gene TRBJ2-1; TRBD1 aligns across 7 bases. The CDR3 totals 16 residues. Per the germline V gene, CDR1 is SGDLS and CDR2 is YYNGEE. With 0 bases clipped from V and 6 bases from J, the junction kept 9 bases outside the gene matches. As DNA, the CDR3 is TGTGCCAGCAGCGTAGGGGGACAGCCGGCCCTCAATGAGCAGTTCTTC. The encoded protein is CASSVGGQPALNEQFF.

The chain carries TRBV6-6 and TRBJ2-7; D might be TRBD1 (6 bases). This CDR3 spans 12 amino acids. Per germline, CDR1 MNHNY and CDR2 SVGAGI (reference sequence). Trimming took 5 bases from V and 2 from J, leaving 7 bases between them. The CDR3 region has the DNA TGTGCCAGCAGTGAGGGGGCCTACGAGCAGTACTTC. It encodes CASSEGAYEQYF.

Note on this clone: An end of the junction does not agree with germline; a read error may underlie this. The V gene is TRBV7-2, the J gene TRBJ2-5; maybe TRBD1 (6 bases). From germline, CDR1 is SGHTA and CDR2 FQGNSA. The CDR3 totals 13 residues. The CDR3 DNA reads TGTGCCAGCAGCTCGGACAGATCTGGAGGTCGGGACTTC. Its protein is CASSSDRSGGRDF.

This clone was seen a single time. The CDR3 reads CASRYTGIRGDTQYF. Written as DNA, the CDR3 is TGTGCCAGCAGGTACACAGGGATTAGAGGAGATACGCAGTATTTT. The rearrangement uses TRBV6-1 and TRBJ2-3; D perhaps matches TRBD1 (6 bases). The V end was cut by 6 bases, the J end by 5 bases, with 18 bases between. Germline CDR1 reads MNHNS; CDR2 reads SASEGT. This CDR3 spans 15 amino acids.

This chain links TRBV7-3 with TRBJ1-2; possibly TRBD1 for D (5 bases). V was shortened by 0 bases and J by 4 bases, with 9 bases between the two germline ends. Per germline, CDR1 SGHTA and CDR2 FQGTGA. The CDR3 is made up of 14 amino acids. CDR3 sequence (DNA): TGTGCCAGCAGCTTAACAGGGGCGGCCTATGGCTACACCTTC. This translates into CASSLTGAAYGYTF.

V is TRBV7-3 and J is TRBJ2-1; D uncertain. Between the trimmed V and J ends, which lost 1 base and 7 bases, there was a span of 5 bases. Germline-derived CDR1 and CDR2 are SGHTA and FQGTGA. There are 12 residues in the CDR3. CDR3 residues: CASSLNLNEQFF. CDR3 bases: TGTGCCAGCAGCTTAAACCTAAATGAGCAGTTCTTC.